The clone carrying this T cell receptor beta chain was recorded a few times. This sample was included in a study of blood T cell repertoires in COVID-19. Germline V lookup: CDR1 SGHDT, CDR2 YYEEEE. V dropped 0 bases and J dropped 7; count of bases not matched to a gene: 14. This CDR3 contains 19 residues. Libraries were prepared by immunoSEQ multiplex PCR; TCRdb keeps only in-frame clonotypes and omits some of them. The sample consists of about 110,000 clones, 80% to 90% of them appearing once. The sequence was obtained from a human donor in a cohort sampled during active COVID-19. The chain employs TRBV5-6 and TRBJ2-1, with TRBD2 identical over 12 bases. Sequencing was carried out using peripheral blood. The CDR3 reads CASSLVLAGGPSGSNEQFF. CDR3 coding DNA: TGTGCCAGCAGCTTGGTTCTAGCGGGGGGGCCGTCAGGGTCAAATGAGCAGTTCTTC.